What follows are 7 T cell receptor beta chains derived from one specimen sequenced in a study of blood T cell repertoires in COVID-19. Using immunoSEQ multiplex PCR, the repertoire was profiled, and TCRdb retains in-frame clones only, with some absent. The table includes around 160,000 clones, over 70% detected once. The specimen sequenced was PBMCs or T cells enriched from blood (not recorded which). The receptors come from an older woman who had recovered from COVID-19.

The chain has TRBV28 and TRBJ1-6; D is perhaps TRBD1 (5 bases). This CDR3 is 15 amino acids long. The V end was cut by 8 bases, the J end by 0 bases, with 11 bases between. Germline loops: CDR1 MDHEN, CDR2 SYDVKM. The CDR3 loop is CASSEGSSYNSPLHF. CDR3 bases: TGTGCCAGCTCGGAGGGGAGCTCCTATAATTCACCCCTCCACTTT.

Here the CDR3 DNA reads TGTGCCAGCTCACCATTTTTTTCCTCGGGGGTCAAAAACATTCAGTACTTC. Translating gives CASSPFFSSGVKNIQYF. The chain recombines TRBV18 with TRBJ2-4; D perhaps matches TRBD2 (6 bases). In germline, CDR1 is KGHSH, CDR2 LQKENI. Between the trimmed V and J ends, which lost 2 bases and 3 bases, there was a span of 17 bases. The CDR3 totals 17 residues. Together with reference TRBV18 and TRBJ2-4, the CDR3 gives the full variable domain: NAGVMQNPRHLVRRRGQEARLRCSPMKGHSHVYWYRQLPEEGLKFMVYLQKENIIDESGMPKERFSAEFPKEGPSILRIQQVVRGDSAAYFCASSPFFSSGVKNIQYFGAGTRLSVL.

This clone was detected once. This chain links TRBV4-1 with TRBJ1-2; D might be TRBD1 (5 bases). The germline gives CDR1 MGHRA, CDR2 YSYEKL. Trimming removed 0 bases from V and 0 bases from J, with 11 bases in between. There are 16 residues in the CDR3. As DNA, the CDR3 is TGCGCCAGCAGCCAAGAGTGGGAGGGGACTAACTATGGCTACACCTTC. Translating it yields CASSQEWEGTNYGYTF.

The chain joins TRBV3-1 (or the pseudogene TRBV3-2) to TRBJ2-1; D is uncertain. V was shortened by 3 bases and J by 6 bases, with 12 bases between the two germline ends. Germline CDR1 LGHDT, CDR2 YNNKEL (reference sequence). CDR3 length: 14 amino acids. CDR3 nucleotides: TGTGCCAGCAGCCAGAGCGAGACGGGCAATGAGCAGTTCTTC. Translation gives CASSQSETGNEQFF.

The J gene is TRBJ2-3, the V gene TRBV11-1; D uncertain. Deletions cut 1 base from V and 0 bases from J, with 11 bases between. CDR1 is SGHAT and CDR2 is FQDESV in the germline V gene (reference sequence). CDR3 length: 16 residues. The CDR3 is CASSLGFGGSTDTQYF. The CDR3 nucleotides read TGTGCCAGCAGCTTAGGTTTTGGCGGAAGCACAGATACGCAGTATTTT.

CDR3 DNA: TGTGCCAGCAGCTTTGGAGGGGTAGGGTCACCCCTCCACTTT. Protein: CASSFGGVGSPLHF. V and J are TRBV7-9 and TRBJ1-6, with D perhaps matching TRBD1 (5 bases). The CDR3 has 14 residues. Germline lookup yields CDR1 SEHNR and CDR2 FQNEAQ (reference sequence). V lost 3 bases, J lost 10 bases, and 13 bases lay in between.

In its sample, this clone was seen a few times. The V call is TRBV7-9, the J call TRBJ2-7, with 13 bases that match TRBD2. Germline values: CDR1 SEHNR, CDR2 FQNEAQ (reference sequence). The CDR3 extends over 13 amino acids. J lost 9 bases, V lost 3 bases, and 2 bases had no gene match. This chain's CDR3 is CASSFRTSGRQYF. DNA for the CDR3: TGTGCCAGCAGCTTCCGGACTAGCGGGAGGCAGTACTTC.